The rows below give T cell receptor beta chains drawn from one sample of a study of vaccination and CD4 T cells after COVID-19. These receptors' targets are unknown. From the PCR reads, TCRdb called clonotypes with MiXCR, one entry per CDR3 protein. The sample shows fewer than 20,000 distinct CDR3 sequences, 45% to 55% of them seen only once. The source material was CD4+ T cells from blood, cultured in vitro. The receptors here all came from a human donor who had recovered from COVID-19. CDR3s include the opening cysteine and the closing phenylalanine or tryptophan. The D gene is left open where the match is weak. Only some rows state a clone size, as once, few, many or a class for expanded clones.

clone_size: -
j_call: TRBJ2-5
cdr3_length: 15
v_call: TRBV7-3
d_call: TRBD2
cdr3_aa: CASSSGLAGAEAQYF
cdr3_nt: TGTGCCAGCAGCTCAGGACTAGCGGGAGCGGAGGCCCAGTACTTC

clone_size: few
j_call: TRBJ2-2
cdr3_length: 16
v_call: TRBV15
d_call: TRBD1
cdr3_aa: CATSSQGTGDTGELFF
cdr3_nt: TGTGCCACCAGCTCCCAGGGGACAGGAGACACCGGGGAGCTGTTTTTT

clone_size: -
j_call: TRBJ1-1
cdr3_length: 14
v_call: TRBV6-1
d_call: -
cdr3_aa: CASSETWGGTEAFF
cdr3_nt: TGTGCCAGCAGTGAGACATGGGGCGGGACTGAAGCTTTCTTT

clone_size: few
j_call: TRBJ1-5
cdr3_length: 13
v_call: TRBV20-1
d_call: -
cdr3_aa: CSARAGVWQPQHF
cdr3_nt: TGCAGTGCTAGAGCGGGGGTCTGGCAGCCCCAGCATTTT

clone_size: -
j_call: TRBJ2-7
cdr3_length: 13
v_call: TRBV7-2
d_call: -
cdr3_aa: CASSLGSRYEQYF
cdr3_nt: TGTGCCAGCAGCTTAGGCAGTAGGTACGAGCAGTACTTC

clone_size: few
j_call: TRBJ1-2
cdr3_length: 14
v_call: TRBV20-1
d_call: -
cdr3_aa: CSARERGGNYGYTF
cdr3_nt: TGCAGTGCTAGAGAAAGGGGGGGGAACTATGGCTACACCTTC

clone_size: -
j_call: TRBJ2-7
cdr3_length: 15
v_call: TRBV7-8
d_call: -
cdr3_aa: CASSLAGDGTYEQYF
cdr3_nt: TGTGCCAGCAGCTTAGCCGGGGACGGGACCTACGAGCAGTACTTC

clone_size: -
j_call: TRBJ2-2
cdr3_length: 12
v_call: TRBV7-3
d_call: -
cdr3_aa: CASSLQGGELFF
cdr3_nt: TGTGCCAGCAGCTTACAAGGAGGGGAGCTGTTTTTT

clone_size: -
j_call: TRBJ1-6
cdr3_length: 14
v_call: TRBV6-1
d_call: -
cdr3_aa: CASTSPLYLSPLHF
cdr3_nt: TGTGCCAGCACTTCACCCCTTTATCTTTCACCCCTCCACTTT

clone_size: -
j_call: TRBJ1-1
cdr3_length: 13
v_call: TRBV6-4
d_call: TRBD1
cdr3_aa: CASSDGTGGEAFF
cdr3_nt: TGTGCCAGCAGTGACGGGACAGGGGGCGAAGCTTTCTTT

clone_size: -
j_call: TRBJ2-1
cdr3_length: 18
v_call: TRBV28
d_call: TRBD2
cdr3_aa: CASSLWGLAGSQYNEQFF
cdr3_nt: TGTGCCAGCAGTTTATGGGGACTAGCGGGTTCACAATACAATGAGCAGTTCTTC

clone_size: -
j_call: TRBJ2-3
cdr3_length: 13
v_call: TRBV20-1
d_call: -
cdr3_aa: CSAPRQRTDTQYF
cdr3_nt: TGCAGTGCTCCCCGACAGCGCACAGATACGCAGTATTTT

clone_size: -
j_call: TRBJ2-1
cdr3_length: 14
v_call: TRBV19
d_call: -
cdr3_aa: CASSEVGRSNEQFF
cdr3_nt: TGTGCCAGTAGTGAAGTCGGGCGGAGCAATGAGCAGTTCTTC

clone_size: -
j_call: TRBJ1-1
cdr3_length: 14
v_call: TRBV5-1
d_call: TRBD1
cdr3_aa: CASSPGQKNTEAFF
cdr3_nt: TGCGCCAGCAGCCCGGGACAGAAGAACACTGAAGCTTTCTTT

clone_size: -
j_call: TRBJ1-2
cdr3_length: 17
v_call: TRBV19
d_call: TRBD1
cdr3_aa: CASSIDLLRGTVTGYTF
cdr3_nt: TGTGCCAGTAGTATAGATCTACTCAGGGGGACAGTTACTGGCTACACCTTC

clone_size: -
j_call: TRBJ2-2
cdr3_length: 16
v_call: TRBV6-2/TRBV6-3
d_call: TRBD1
cdr3_aa: CASRMYGQGDSGELFF
cdr3_nt: TGTGCCAGCAGGATGTACGGACAGGGGGATTCCGGGGAGCTGTTTTTT

clone_size: -
j_call: TRBJ2-3
cdr3_length: 16
v_call: TRBV6-5
d_call: TRBD1
cdr3_aa: CASSSGRQGFTDTQYF
cdr3_nt: TGTGCCAGCAGTTCGGGGCGACAGGGGTTCACAGATACGCAGTATTTT

clone_size: -
j_call: TRBJ1-1
cdr3_length: 14
v_call: TRBV20-1
d_call: -
cdr3_aa: CSALRGGRGTEAFF
cdr3_nt: TGCAGTGCCCTCCGGGGGGGAAGGGGTACTGAAGCTTTCTTT

clone_size: -
j_call: TRBJ2-1
cdr3_length: 16
v_call: TRBV29-1
d_call: TRBD2
cdr3_aa: CSVAAPSSGSPNEQFF
cdr3_nt: TGCAGCGTTGCGGCCCCTTCTAGCGGGAGCCCCAATGAGCAGTTCTTC

clone_size: -
j_call: TRBJ1-5
cdr3_length: 15
v_call: TRBV7-2
d_call: TRBD1
cdr3_aa: CASRPGTGGVQPQHF
cdr3_nt: TGTGCCAGCAGACCCGGGACAGGGGGCGTTCAGCCCCAGCATTTT

clone_size: -
j_call: TRBJ2-7
cdr3_length: 11
v_call: TRBV6-1
d_call: TRBD1
cdr3_aa: CASRDRDEQYF
cdr3_nt: TGTGCCAGCAGGGACAGGGACGAGCAGTACTTC

clone_size: -
j_call: TRBJ1-2
cdr3_length: 13
v_call: TRBV11-2
d_call: -
cdr3_aa: CASSLSGTGGYTF
cdr3_nt: TGTGCCAGCAGCTTATCAGGGACGGGCGGCTACACCTTC

clone_size: few
j_call: TRBJ2-2
cdr3_length: 17
v_call: TRBV6-5
d_call: TRBD1
cdr3_aa: CASSSSTGPSNTGELFF
cdr3_nt: TGTGCCAGCAGTTCGTCGACAGGGCCGTCGAACACCGGGGAGCTGTTTTTT

clone_size: -
j_call: TRBJ1-1
cdr3_length: 16
v_call: TRBV2
d_call: TRBD1
cdr3_aa: CASRRIRDRVNTEAFF
cdr3_nt: TGTGCCAGCAGAAGGATCCGGGACAGGGTTAACACTGAAGCTTTCTTT

clone_size: -
j_call: TRBJ2-7
cdr3_length: 16
v_call: TRBV6-2/TRBV6-3
d_call: -
cdr3_aa: CASSLFRQPGSYEQYF
cdr3_nt: TGTGCCAGCAGCCTTTTCCGACAACCGGGCTCCTACGAGCAGTACTTC

clone_size: -
j_call: TRBJ2-1
cdr3_length: 15
v_call: TRBV7-2
d_call: -
cdr3_aa: CASGPLGRPYNEQFF
cdr3_nt: TGTGCCAGCGGTCCCTTAGGGAGACCCTACAATGAGCAGTTCTTC

clone_size: -
j_call: TRBJ2-5
cdr3_length: 14
v_call: TRBV7-3
d_call: -
cdr3_aa: CASSRGGVSETQYF
cdr3_nt: TGTGCCAGCAGCCGAGGGGGGGTATCGGAGACCCAGTACTTC

clone_size: -
j_call: TRBJ1-4
cdr3_length: 14
v_call: TRBV6-1
d_call: -
cdr3_aa: CASSDTLQGRKLFF
cdr3_nt: TGTGCCAGCAGTGATACCCTACAGGGACGGAAACTGTTTTTT

clone_size: -
j_call: TRBJ1-2
cdr3_length: 12
v_call: TRBV19
d_call: -
cdr3_aa: CAGYRRPYGYTF
cdr3_nt: TGTGCCGGATACAGGAGGCCCTATGGCTACACCTTC

clone_size: -
j_call: TRBJ1-2
cdr3_length: 14
v_call: TRBV19
d_call: -
cdr3_aa: CASREAGPNYGYTF
cdr3_nt: TGTGCCAGTAGGGAGGCCGGCCCTAACTATGGCTACACCTTC

clone_size: few
j_call: TRBJ1-4
cdr3_length: 13
v_call: TRBV12-3/TRBV12-4
d_call: TRBD1
cdr3_aa: CASSRRDSEKLFF
cdr3_nt: TGTGCCAGCAGTCGCAGGGACAGTGAAAAACTGTTTTTT

clone_size: once
j_call: TRBJ2-7
cdr3_length: 16
v_call: TRBV6-1
d_call: -
cdr3_aa: CASTLYSGTSWSEQYF
cdr3_nt: TGTGCCAGCACCTTATATTCCGGGACAAGCTGGAGCGAGCAGTACTTC

clone_size: few
j_call: TRBJ2-7
cdr3_length: 16
v_call: TRBV19
d_call: -
cdr3_aa: CASSIELGGIRDEQYF
cdr3_nt: TGTGCCAGTAGTATAGAACTAGGGGGAATCCGCGACGAGCAGTACTTC

clone_size: -
j_call: TRBJ2-1
cdr3_length: 14
v_call: TRBV2
d_call: TRBD2
cdr3_aa: CASKGREGYNEQFF
cdr3_nt: TGTGCCAGCAAAGGGCGGGAGGGATACAATGAGCAGTTCTTC

clone_size: once
j_call: TRBJ2-1
cdr3_length: 17
v_call: TRBV28
d_call: -
cdr3_aa: CASSPLELASSYNEQFF
cdr3_nt: TGTGCCAGCAGCCCACTCGAGTTAGCGAGCTCCTACAATGAGCAGTTCTTC

clone_size: -
j_call: TRBJ2-3
cdr3_length: 18
v_call: TRBV7-8
d_call: -
cdr3_aa: CASSPWIRAGRSTDTQYF
cdr3_nt: TGTGCCAGCAGCCCGTGGATCCGAGCGGGCCGGAGCACAGATACGCAGTATTTT

clone_size: few
j_call: TRBJ1-2
cdr3_length: 15
v_call: TRBV7-2
d_call: -
cdr3_aa: CASSLLGSTNYGYTF
cdr3_nt: TGTGCCAGCAGCTTATTGGGCAGTACTAACTATGGCTACACCTTC

clone_size: few
j_call: TRBJ1-6
cdr3_length: 15
v_call: TRBV7-2
d_call: -
cdr3_aa: CASSLHGGSNSPLHF
cdr3_nt: TGTGCCAGCAGCTTACACGGCGGCTCTAATTCACCCCTCCACTTT

clone_size: -
j_call: TRBJ2-5
cdr3_length: 13
v_call: TRBV7-2
d_call: -
cdr3_aa: CASSIHREETQYF
cdr3_nt: TGTGCCAGCAGTATTCACAGGGAAGAGACCCAGTACTTC

clone_size: -
j_call: TRBJ1-1
cdr3_length: 16
v_call: TRBV27
d_call: -
cdr3_aa: CASSSLQGTLNTEAFF
cdr3_nt: TGTGCCAGCAGTTCACTACAGGGAACCCTGAACACTGAAGCTTTCTTT

clone_size: -
j_call: TRBJ1-5
cdr3_length: 21
v_call: TRBV19
d_call: TRBD1
cdr3_aa: CASSPWLWTGPGTQSNQPQHF
cdr3_nt: TGTGCCAGTAGTCCCTGGCTTTGGACAGGGCCGGGGACCCAAAGCAATCAGCCCCAGCATTTT

clone_size: -
j_call: TRBJ2-7
cdr3_length: 17
v_call: TRBV6-2/TRBV6-3
d_call: TRBD1
cdr3_aa: CASSYPSGQGYSYEQYF
cdr3_nt: TGTGCCAGCAGTTACCCCTCCGGACAGGGATATTCCTACGAGCAGTACTTC

clone_size: -
j_call: TRBJ1-5
cdr3_length: 14
v_call: TRBV30
d_call: TRBD1
cdr3_aa: CAWTLRGTNQPQHF
cdr3_nt: TGTGCCTGGACCCTCAGGGGGACAAATCAGCCCCAGCATTTT

clone_size: -
j_call: TRBJ1-1
cdr3_length: 15
v_call: TRBV27
d_call: TRBD1
cdr3_aa: CASSGGTGASGEAFF
cdr3_nt: TGTGCCAGCAGTGGGGGGACAGGGGCCTCTGGTGAAGCTTTCTTT

clone_size: few
j_call: TRBJ1-5
cdr3_length: 14
v_call: TRBV28
d_call: TRBD1
cdr3_aa: CASRPDRVNQPQHF
cdr3_nt: TGTGCCAGCAGACCGGACAGGGTCAATCAGCCCCAGCATTTT

clone_size: few
j_call: TRBJ1-4
cdr3_length: 12
v_call: TRBV5-1
d_call: -
cdr3_aa: CASSLVGEKLFF
cdr3_nt: TGCGCCAGCAGCTTGGTTGGGGAAAAACTGTTTTTT

clone_size: -
j_call: TRBJ2-2
cdr3_length: 13
v_call: TRBV6-2/TRBV6-3
d_call: -
cdr3_aa: CASSPRRARELFF
cdr3_nt: TGTGCCAGCAGCCCCCGTAGGGCGCGGGAGCTGTTTTTT

clone_size: few
j_call: TRBJ1-5
cdr3_length: 14
v_call: TRBV20-1
d_call: -
cdr3_aa: CSARLSQTNQPQHF
cdr3_nt: TGCAGTGCTAGACTTTCACAGACGAATCAGCCCCAGCATTTT

clone_size: -
j_call: TRBJ1-1
cdr3_length: 13
v_call: TRBV28
d_call: -
cdr3_aa: CASSLPLNTEAFF
cdr3_nt: TGTGCCAGCAGTTTGCCCCTAAACACTGAAGCTTTCTTT

clone_size: -
j_call: TRBJ2-2
cdr3_length: 16
v_call: TRBV6-1
d_call: -
cdr3_aa: CASSEGRATNTGELFF
cdr3_nt: TGTGCCAGCAGTGAAGGGCGGGCCACGAACACCGGGGAGCTGTTTTTT

clone_size: -
j_call: TRBJ2-7
cdr3_length: 15
v_call: TRBV28
d_call: TRBD1
cdr3_aa: CASSPAGTGPYEQYF
cdr3_nt: TGTGCCAGCAGCCCCGCCGGGACAGGGCCCTACGAGCAGTACTTC

clone_size: few
j_call: TRBJ2-1
cdr3_length: 14
v_call: TRBV15
d_call: -
cdr3_aa: CATSREAAYNEQFF
cdr3_nt: TGTGCCACCAGCAGAGAGGCGGCCTACAATGAGCAGTTCTTC

clone_size: -
j_call: TRBJ2-2
cdr3_length: 13
v_call: TRBV20-1
d_call: -
cdr3_aa: CSARVGNNGELFF
cdr3_nt: TGCAGTGCTAGAGTAGGGAATAACGGGGAGCTGTTTTTT

clone_size: -
j_call: TRBJ2-1
cdr3_length: 15
v_call: TRBV7-2
d_call: TRBD1
cdr3_aa: CASSLPTGQYNEQFF
cdr3_nt: TGTGCCAGCAGCTTGCCGACAGGGCAATACAATGAGCAGTTCTTC

clone_size: once
j_call: TRBJ2-1
cdr3_length: 14
v_call: TRBV5-4
d_call: -
cdr3_aa: CASSSSRDFDEQFF
cdr3_nt: TGTGCCAGCAGCTCGTCCCGGGACTTTGATGAGCAGTTCTTC

clone_size: -
j_call: TRBJ1-5
cdr3_length: 18
v_call: TRBV6-1
d_call: TRBD1
cdr3_aa: CASSRAGTGTFSNQPQHF
cdr3_nt: TGTGCCAGCAGTCGCGCCGGGACAGGGACCTTTAGCAATCAGCCCCAGCATTTT

clone_size: few
j_call: TRBJ2-7
cdr3_length: 15
v_call: TRBV2
d_call: TRBD2
cdr3_aa: CASRRLADSSYEQYF
cdr3_nt: TGTGCCAGCAGGCGACTAGCCGATAGCTCCTACGAGCAGTACTTC